A selection of T cell receptor beta chains follows, all from one sample in a study of shared clonotypes between healthy human individuals. The data were produced by immunoSEQ multiplex PCR, yet TCRdb's version contains in-frame clones alone and is incomplete. The sample has over a million clones; approximately 98.5% are singletons. What was sequenced was naive CD4+ T cells sorted from blood. Receptors were obtained from a man aged 30-40 years in good health. Each CDR3 is given with its conserved first and last residue. Fields, in order: J gene, D gene, V gene, CDR3 protein, CDR3 DNA. A D gene is named only where the DNA matches it firmly.

>TRBJ1-2|-|TRBV5-4
CASSFTSATYGYTF
TGTGCCAGCAGCTTTACTTCCGCGACCTATGGCTACACCTTC
>TRBJ1-2|-|TRBV6-5
CASSYGGGSGGYTF
TGTGCCAGCAGTTACGGAGGGGGGAGTGGCGGCTACACCTTC
>TRBJ2-1|TRBD2|TRBV7-9
CASSYYSGTYNEQFF
TGTGCCAGCAGCTACTACAGCGGGACCTACAATGAGCAGTTCTTC
>TRBJ2-1|TRBD1|TRBV7-2
CASSDGQGLQFF
TGTGCCAGCAGCGACGGACAGGGTTTACAGTTCTTC
>TRBJ2-1|TRBD2|TRBV9
CASSITSGSSYNEQFF
TGTGCCAGCAGCATTACTAGCGGGAGCTCCTACAATGAGCAGTTCTTC
>TRBJ2-1|TRBD2|TRBV2
CASSATSGRFNEQFF
TGTGCCAGCAGCGCCACTAGCGGGAGATTCAATGAGCAGTTCTTC
>TRBJ2-7|-|TRBV30
CAWRDLEASNYEQYF
TGTGCCTGGAGGGACCTAGAGGCTAGTAACTACGAGCAGTACTTC
>TRBJ2-3|-|TRBV25-1
CASSGTKDTQYF
TGTGCCAGCAGTGGGACGAAAGATACGCAGTATTTT
>TRBJ2-3|-|TRBV5-4
CASSFGARDTQYF
TGTGCCAGCAGCTTTGGGGCACGGGATACGCAGTATTTT
>TRBJ1-2|TRBD1|TRBV5-1
CASSRAGDRDGGYTF
TGCGCCAGCAGTCGAGCCGGGGACAGGGACGGCGGCTACACCTTC
>TRBJ1-5|TRBD1|TRBV2
CASSGTGGWDQPQHF
TGTGCCAGCAGTGGGACAGGGGGCTGGGATCAGCCCCAGCATTTT
>TRBJ2-6|-|TRBV5-5
CASSSNPGVRISGANVLTF
TGTGCCAGCAGCTCGAATCCGGGGGTTCGTATCTCTGGGGCCAACGTCCTGACTTTC
>TRBJ1-1|-|TRBV28
CASRTDGTEAFF
TGTGCCAGCAGGACAGATGGCACTGAAGCTTTCTTT
>TRBJ2-1|-|TRBV9
CASSEEMRYNEQFF
TGTGCCAGCAGCGAGGAGATGAGGTACAATGAGCAGTTCTTC
>TRBJ1-1|-|TRBV10-2
CASSHNGGRAEAFF
TGCGCCAGCAGCCACAACGGGGGTAGGGCTGAAGCTTTCTTT
>TRBJ2-1|-|TRBV10-3
CAISGGRTDNEQFF
TGTGCCATCAGCGGGGGACGGACAGACAATGAGCAGTTCTTC
>TRBJ2-7|TRBD1|TRBV30
CAWAGGRVDEQYF
TGTGCCTGGGCAGGGGGCCGGGTTGACGAGCAGTACTTC
>TRBJ2-7|-|TRBV5-4
CASSTGTPITYEQYF
TGTGCCAGCAGCACCGGGACACCTATCACCTACGAGCAGTACTTC
>TRBJ2-5|TRBD1|TRBV25-1
CASSEFRGNQETQYF
TGTGCCAGCAGTGAATTCAGGGGGAACCAAGAGACCCAGTACTTC